The 25 T cell receptor beta chains presented below share a single source sample, sequenced in a study of T cell repertoires in cytomegalovirus infection. These receptors have no known antigen. TCRdb reanalysed the reads using MiXCR and keeps one entry per CDR3 protein. The data contain 100,000 to 150,000 distinct CDR3 sequences, more than 20% of them singletons. The sample taken for sequencing was PBMCs, sequenced either directly or after in vitro stimulation (not recorded which). These receptors all stem from a human donor in good health (CMV status not recorded). Some clones in this sample may be carry-over from other donors' samples.

In this sample, this clonotype turned up a few times. This sequence joins TRBV28 and TRBJ1-2; D ambiguous. The CDR3 is 14 amino acids. CDR1 and CDR2 from the germline V gene are MDHEN and SYDVKM. With 2 bases removed from V and 2 bases from J, the gap between germline ends came to 9 bases. As DNA, the CDR3 is TGTGCCAGCAGTTTAGAGCAGGCCAACTATGGCTACACCTTC. The encoded protein is CASSLEQANYGYTF.

This clonotype was observed a handful of times. The V call is TRBV2, the J call TRBJ2-5, with 7 bases matching TRBD2. Losses at the gene ends were 4 bases for V and 5 bases for J; bases not matched to a gene: 13. Germline V gene lookup returns CDR1 SNHLY and CDR2 FYNNEI. This CDR3 region has 16 residues. The CDR3 nucleotides read TGTGCCAGCAGTGGAATATCTGTCGGGACTACGGAGACCCAGTACTTC. Protein product: CASSGISVGTTETQYF.

This clonotype was recorded a few times. CDR3 amino acids: CASSLVTGASDTQYF. The DNA of the CDR3 is TGTGCCAGCAGCTTAGTAACGGGAGCGTCAGATACGCAGTATTTT. The genes are TRBV7-2 and TRBJ2-3; possibly TRBD2 for D (6 bases). V dropped 1 base and J dropped 4 bases, with 12 bases sitting between them. The CDR3 is 15 amino acids. CDR1 SGHTA and CDR2 FQGNSA come from the germline V gene.

The chain joins TRBV4-1 to TRBJ2-5; TRBD2 agrees at 9 bases. The length of the CDR3 is 16 residues. The ends lost 5 bases at V and 4 bases at J; junction bases unmatched: 11. CDR1 is MGHRA, CDR2 YSYEKL, per germline. The CDR3 DNA is TGCGCCAGCAGCGGCCGTACCGCGGGAGGGGGAGAGACCCAGTACTTC. It codes for CASSGRTAGGGETQYF.

This clonotype has just a few counts. The chain uses TRBV20-1 and TRBJ2-1; D is ambiguous. V was trimmed by 6 bases and J by 4 bases, leaving 19 bases between them. Germline-derived CDR1 and CDR2 are DFQATT and SNEGSKA (reference sequence). This CDR3 region has 15 residues. The CDR3 DNA reads TGCAGTGCCACTTTGGGCGGAACCCATTACAATGAGCAGTTCTTC. It yields the protein CSATLGGTHYNEQFF.

In its sample, this clonotype was seen many times. The chain couples TRBV7-7 to TRBJ2-5, with TRBD2 identical over 14 bases. With 6 bases clipped from V and 5 bases from J, the junction kept 8 bases outside the gene matches. The CDR3 consists of 16 residues. The germline CDR1 and CDR2 sequences are SSHAT and FNYEAQ (reference sequence). This CDR3 is CASSLGLAGVQETQYF. CDR3 nucleotide sequence: TGTGCCAGCAGTCTGGGACTAGCGGGAGTACAGGAGACCCAGTACTTC.

The V gene is TRBV28, the J gene TRBJ2-7; D call uncertain. Germline V gives CDR1 MDHEN, CDR2 SYDVKM. The CDR3 has 16 residues. The V and J ends lost 3 bases and 6 bases respectively, with 21 bases between them. For the CDR3, the DNA is TGTGCCAGCAGTTTCCTTCAATCCCTAACGGGCCCCGAGCAGTACTTC. It is translated as CASSFLQSLTGPEQYF. The whole variable domain, remainder taken from reference TRBV28 and TRBJ2-7, is DVKVTQSSRYLVKRTGEKVFLECVQDMDHENMFWYRQDPGLGLRLIYFSYDVKMKEKGDIPEGYSVSREKKERFSLILESASTNQTSMYLCASSFLQSLTGPEQYFGPGTRLTVT.

V usage is TRBV6-1 and J usage is TRBJ1-2; D is unresolved. V was trimmed by 7 bases and J by 3 bases, leaving 18 bases between them. Germline CDR1 is MNHNS and CDR2 is SASEGT. The CDR3 is 15 amino acids. The CDR3: CASNPRGAVYYGYTF. DNA for the CDR3: TGTGCCAGCAACCCACGAGGTGCAGTTTACTATGGCTACACCTTC.

This clonotype has just a few counts. The CDR3 loop reads CASSLALKQYV. DNA for the CDR3: TGTGCCAGCAGCTTGGCCCTAAAGCAGTACGTC. The rearrangement links TRBV5-8 to TRBJ2-7, with D unresolved. Germline lookup yields CDR1 SGHTS and CDR2 YDEGEE. V gave up 0 bases and J gave up 8 bases, with 6 bases separating them. This CDR3 contains 11 residues.

The rearrangement links TRBV27 to TRBJ1-2; D gene uncertain. The CDR3 is made up of 15 amino acids. Trimming removed 6 bases at V and 0 bases at J, with 14 bases between. Germline V gene sequence: CDR1 MNHEY, CDR2 SMNVEV (reference sequence). CDR3: CASSSSALANYGYTF. CDR3 in DNA: TGTGCCAGCAGCTCCTCTGCATTAGCTAACTATGGCTACACCTTC.

There are many counts of this clonotype. This chain connects TRBV7-2 to TRBJ2-1; the D call may be TRBD1 or TRBD2 (5 bases each). CDR3 length equals 15 residues. Trimming removed 7 bases from V and 2 bases from J, with 15 bases in between. Germline assignment: CDR1 SGHTA and CDR2 FQGNSA. The CDR3 reads CASTLGVGPYNEQFF. The CDR3 nucleotides are TGTGCCAGCACCTTGGGGGTCGGGCCCTACAATGAGCAGTTCTTC.

This clonotype turned up a few times. The chain uses TRBV7-6 and TRBJ2-2; 7 bases are a match to TRBD1. The V gene end was trimmed by 7 bases and the J gene end by 4 bases; junction bases not matched to a gene: 12. Germline-derived CDR1 and CDR2 are SGHVS and FNYEAQ. This CDR3 is 16 amino acids long. CDR3: CASTPQGVVSTGELFF. In nucleotides, the CDR3 is TGTGCCAGCACCCCCCAGGGGGTCGTTTCCACCGGGGAGCTGTTTTTT.

This chain connects TRBV12-3 or TRBV12-4 to TRBJ1-1; no reliable D call. CDR3 length: 14 residues. V gave up 7 bases and J gave up 5 bases, with 17 bases separating them. The DNA of the CDR3 is TGTGCCAGCAACACGGACCCCCAAGGGACTGAAGCTTTCTTT. Amino acid sequence: CASNTDPQGTEAFF.

This clonotype was observed at least ten times. The rearrangement uses TRBV7-8 and TRBJ2-7, with TRBD2 matching over 12 bases. V was clipped by 1 base and J by 3 bases; unmatched bases: 4. This CDR3 comprises 16 residues. Germline CDR1 and CDR2: SGHVS and FQNEAQ. CDR3 nucleotide sequence: TGTGCCAGCAGCTTAGGTCTACTAGCGGGAGGCTACGAGCAGTACGTC. Protein sequence: CASSLGLLAGGYEQYV.

The rearrangement links TRBV28 to TRBJ2-7; a weak D match, TRBD1 (6 bases). The CDR3 runs 13 residues. V lost 1 base and J 7 bases, leaving 11 bases between the germline ends. Per the germline V gene, CDR1 is MDHEN and CDR2 is SYDVKM. The DNA for the CDR3 is TGTGCCAGCAGTTTATCTCAGCAGGGGGAGCAGTACTTC. As protein: CASSLSQQGEQYF.

There are a few counts of this clonotype. This sequence joins TRBV12-3 or TRBV12-4 and TRBJ2-1; D is undetermined. The CDR3 runs 12 residues. The V gene lost 6 bases and the J gene lost 10 bases, with 13 bases spanning the gap. The CDR3 here is CASSPDAVEQFF. The CDR3 region has the DNA TGTGCCAGCAGCCCTGACGCGGTGGAGCAGTTCTTC.

The gene calls are TRBV7-4 and TRBJ2-1; TRBD1 aligns across 9 bases. The CDR3 length is 16 residues. Germline CDR1 SGHVT, CDR2 SQSDAQ. The V and J ends lost 4 bases and 7 bases, in that order; junction bases with no gene match: 11. DNA of the CDR3: TGTGCCAGCAGCTCAGGTTCCGGGACAGGGAAGAATGAGCAGTTCTTC. Translation gives CASSSGSGTGKNEQFF.

This sequence joins TRBV4-1 and TRBJ2-1; 8 bases map to TRBD2. The V gene end was trimmed by 4 bases and the J gene end by 7 bases; junction bases not matched to a gene: 9. The germline gives CDR1 MGHRA, CDR2 YSYEKL. CDR3 length: 15 amino acids. CDR3 in DNA: TGCGCCAGCAGCCGCCCCTTAATAGCGGGAAATGAGCAGTTCTTC. Its translation is CASSRPLIAGNEQFF.

This rearrangement joins TRBV7-9 to TRBJ1-4, with TRBD1 as a possible D gene (5 bases). This CDR3 spans 14 amino acids. Trimming removed 5 bases at V and 4 bases at J, with 11 bases between. CDR1 is SEHNR, CDR2 FQNEAQ, per germline (reference sequence). CDR3 amino acids: CASSLRDSNEKLFF. The CDR3 DNA sequence: TGTGCCAGCAGCCTAAGAGACAGTAATGAAAAACTGTTTTTT.

The V call is TRBV6-5, the J call TRBJ2-7; 9 bases fit TRBD1. Germline V lookup: CDR1 MNHEY, CDR2 SVGAGI. V lost 6 bases and J lost 2; bases outside the gene matches: 8. The CDR3 is 15 amino acids. In DNA, the CDR3 is TGTGCCAGCAGGTTCCGGGACAGGGTCCCCTACGAGCAGTACTTC. Its translation: CASRFRDRVPYEQYF.

The rearrangement links TRBV7-4 to TRBJ1-2; D unresolved. With 5 bases removed from V and 3 bases from J, the gap between germline ends came to 7 bases. The CDR3 loop spans 12 amino acids. CDR1 is SGHVT, CDR2 SQSDAQ, per germline. The CDR3 protein is CASSPEDYGYTF. The DNA for the CDR3 is TGTGCCAGCAGCCCCGAGGACTATGGCTACACCTTC.

V usage is TRBV28 and J usage is TRBJ2-6; maybe TRBD2 (7 bases). V was trimmed by 10 bases and J by 2 bases, leaving 12 bases between them. The CDR3 length is 14 residues. The germline CDR1 and CDR2 sequences are MDHEN and SYDVKM. CDR3 sequence reads: CATRGGAGANVLTF. CDR3 nucleotides: TGTGCCACTAGAGGGGGGGCTGGGGCCAACGTCCTGACTTTC. The full variable domain, in which reference TRBV28 and TRBJ2-6 provide the parts outside the CDR3, is DVKVTQSSRYLVKRTGEKVFLECVQDMDHENMFWYRQDPGLGLRLIYFSYDVKMKEKGDIPEGYSVSREKKERFSLILESASTNQTSMYLCATRGGAGANVLTFGAGSRLTVL.

This clonotype came up many times. The chain recombines TRBV7-8 with TRBJ1-1; D gene ambiguous. CDR3 length: 17 residues. CDR1 is SGHVS, CDR2 FQNEAQ, per germline. V lost 1 base and J 0 bases, leaving 15 bases between the germline ends. CDR3 residues: CASSLVRVAGLNTEAFF. In nucleotides, the CDR3 is TGTGCCAGCAGCTTAGTGAGGGTTGCAGGATTGAACACTGAAGCTTTCTTT.

This chain connects TRBV9 to TRBJ1-3, with 9 bases matching TRBD1. Germline CDR1 is SGDLS and CDR2 is YYNGEE. CDR3 length: 16 residues. V lost 0 bases, J lost 3 bases, and 4 bases stayed unmatched. CDR3 sequence (DNA): TGTGCCAGCAGCGTAGCAGGGACAGGGTATGGAAACACCATATATTTT. Translating gives CASSVAGTGYGNTIYF.

The CDR3 region has the DNA TGTGCCAGTATCCCGGACAGGAACACTGAAGCTTTCTTT. Residues: CASIPDRNTEAFF. This chain connects TRBV19 to TRBJ1-1; D is possibly TRBD1 (6 bases). Germline values: CDR1 LNHDA, CDR2 SQIVND (reference sequence). Deletions cut 7 bases from V and 1 base from J, with 10 bases between. This CDR3 region has 13 residues.